This is a list of T cell receptor beta chains from one sample in a study of OX40 agonist ivuxolimab in advanced cancers. This table comes from immunoSEQ multiplex PCR, and its TCRdb copy is limited to in-frame clones, with some not included. The data hold approximately 74,000 clones, with 82% observed a single time. This sample comprised CD4+ or CD8+ T cells sorted from blood, obtained in a trial of the OX40 agonist ivuxolimab. The receptors were gathered from an adult with an advanced solid tumor such as melanoma, head and neck, liver or kidney cancer. Both conserved end residues are part of each CDR3. The D gene is left open where the match is weak. Clone size is given for some rows only: seen once, a few or many times, or a class if the clone is expanded.

V	D	J	size	DNA	CDR3
TRBV19	TRBD2	TRBJ2-1	NA	TGTGCCAGTAGGCGGGCGGGGGGGCCGAATGAGCAGTTCTTC	CASRRAGGPNEQFF
TRBV5-5	NA	TRBJ1-1	NA	TGTGCCAGCCCATTGACAGGTACGCACACTGAAGCTTTCTTT	CASPLTGTHTEAFF
TRBV18	NA	TRBJ2-1	once	TGTGCCAGCTCACCATCTCGGGCTAGCTCCTACAATGAGCAGTTCTTC	CASSPSRASSYNEQFF
TRBV27	TRBD1	TRBJ1-1	NA	TGTGCCAGCAGTCCCCGACAGGGGTCAGTCACTGAAGCTTTCTTT	CASSPRQGSVTEAFF
TRBV4-3	NA	TRBJ2-5	NA	TGCGCCAGCAGCCAAGACGTCGACCTCGGGCAAGAGACCCAGTACTTC	CASSQDVDLGQETQYF
TRBV7-3	NA	TRBJ2-1	NA	TGTGCCAGCAGCAGACAGGGAGGTGGCGGGACCCTCTACAATGAGCAGTTCTTC	CASSRQGGGGTLYNEQFF
TRBV6-6	NA	TRBJ2-5	NA	TGTGCCAGCAGTTACGCGGCACACCGTGGGGCCCAGTACTTC	CASSYAAHRGAQYF
TRBV6-5	TRBD1	TRBJ1-6	medium-sized	TGTGCCAGCAGTTTCAAATCAGGGGGTACTAATTCACCCCTCCACTTT	CASSFKSGGTNSPLHF
TRBV9	NA	TRBJ1-3	NA	TGTGCCAGCAGCGAGGGGGGGGTCCCTGGAAACACCATATATTTT	CASSEGGVPGNTIYF
TRBV15	NA	TRBJ2-2	NA	TGTGCCACCAGCAGAGGTGGGGATACCGGGGAGCTGTTTTTT	CATSRGGDTGELFF
TRBV4-2	NA	TRBJ2-2	NA	TGTGCCAGCAGCCAAGAATGGCCTGACAGGTTCGCCGGGGAGCTGTTTTTT	CASSQEWPDRFAGELFF
TRBV10-3	NA	TRBJ1-2	NA	TGTGCCATCAGTGAATCACAGAACTATGGCTACACCTTC	CAISESQNYGYTF
TRBV28	NA	TRBJ2-3	once	TGTGCCAGCCCCTCCGGGACTCGAAGCACAGATACGCAGTATTTT	CASPSGTRSTDTQYF
TRBV7-9	TRBD2	TRBJ2-1	NA	TGTGCCAGCAGCTTTTCTAGCGGGGGGCCAAATGAGCAGTTCTTC	CASSFSSGGPNEQFF
TRBV7-9	NA	TRBJ2-2	NA	TGTGCCAGCAGCCGGAGGGGGCAGGTGAACACCGGGGAGCTGTTTTTT	CASSRRGQVNTGELFF
TRBV5-4	TRBD2	TRBJ2-3	NA	TGTGCCAGCAGCTTCGGACTAGCGGATTACACAGATACGCAGTATTTT	CASSFGLADYTDTQYF
TRBV4-3	NA	TRBJ2-7	NA	TGCGCCAGCAGCCAAGGGATCGGACGCGGACAGTACTTC	CASSQGIGRGQYF
TRBV29-1	NA	TRBJ1-1	NA	TGCAGCGTTGAAGACCTCCTGCCCGGGGCTTTCTTT	CSVEDLLPGAFF
TRBV5-6	NA	TRBJ1-4	NA	TGTGCCAGCAGCTTGGCGGGTGATGAAAAACTGTTTTTT	CASSLAGDEKLFF
TRBV7-3	TRBD1	TRBJ2-2	NA	TGTGCCAGCAGCCTACGGACAGGGGGCATCACCGGGGAGCTGTTTTTT	CASSLRTGGITGELFF
TRBV19	NA	TRBJ1-6	NA	TGTGCCAGTAGTACTCTCCGGGACATTGCTGTGCACCTCCACTTT	CASSTLRDIAVHLHF
TRBV6-1	NA	TRBJ1-4	NA	TGTGCCAGCAGTGAAATGCGGGGCGGGGTTGTAGAAAAACTGTTTTTT	CASSEMRGGVVEKLFF
TRBV19	TRBD2	TRBJ2-1	NA	TGTGCCAGTAGTATACCCCCTAGCGGGAATGAGCAGTTCTTC	CASSIPPSGNEQFF
TRBV5-1	TRBD1	TRBJ2-4	NA	TGCGCCAGCAGCCCTTTAGGGGGCGCGGAAAACATTCAGTACTTC	CASSPLGGAENIQYF
TRBV14	TRBD2	TRBJ2-2	NA	TGTGCCAGCAGCCAAGAGTGGCTAGCGGGAGACCCCGGGGAGCTGTTTTTT	CASSQEWLAGDPGELFF
TRBV5-1	TRBD1	TRBJ1-1	NA	TGCGCCAGCAGCTTCCCGGGACAGGGCTCTGAAGCTTTCTTT	CASSFPGQGSEAFF
TRBV2	NA	TRBJ2-3	NA	TGTGCCAGCGAGGGCAGGGAAGGAAGCACAGATACGCAGTATTTT	CASEGREGSTDTQYF
TRBV5-4	TRBD1	TRBJ1-1	NA	TGTGCCAGCAGCTTGCAGGGGGCGGGTGAAGCTTTCTTT	CASSLQGAGEAFF
TRBV19	NA	TRBJ2-6	once	TGTGCCAGTAGTCCCCACCACCCCTCTGGGGCCAACGTCCTGACTTTC	CASSPHHPSGANVLTF
TRBV30	NA	TRBJ1-1	NA	TGTGCCTGGAGTGTACCTGGGGGAACTGAAGCTTTCTTT	CAWSVPGGTEAFF
TRBV27	TRBD1	TRBJ1-6	few	TGTGCCAGCAGTTCCGACAGGGCAGGTACCTATAATTCACCCCTCCACTTT	CASSSDRAGTYNSPLHF
TRBV2	NA	TRBJ2-5	NA	TGTGCCAGCAGTGGGGGTGGACAAGAGACCCAGTACTTC	CASSGGGQETQYF
TRBV6-6	NA	TRBJ1-2	NA	TGTGCCAGCAGTCTCCGAGCAAAAGGAGCCTATGGCTACACCTTC	CASSLRAKGAYGYTF
TRBV7-7	TRBD1	TRBJ2-1	NA	TGTGCCAGCAGCTTAGCCCGGACAGGGGGGTACAATGAGCAGTTCTTC	CASSLARTGGYNEQFF
TRBV6-1	NA	TRBJ2-5	NA	TGTGCCAGCAGTCGGAGCGGGGACAGCAAGTGGGCCCAGTACTTC	CASSRSGDSKWAQYF
TRBV11-2	NA	TRBJ1-4	NA	TGTGCCCGCAGGGGACGAGGAGAAAAACTGTTTTTT	CARRGRGEKLFF
TRBV5-1	TRBD1	TRBJ1-5	NA	TGCGCCAGCAGCCAAACAGGGGGAGGGAATCAGCCCCAGCATTTT	CASSQTGGGNQPQHF
TRBV4-2	NA	TRBJ1-4	NA	TGTGCCAGCAGCAAAGAAGAAGGGACATCGAGTCGACTGTTTTTT	CASSKEEGTSSRLFF
TRBV4-2	NA	TRBJ2-3	once	TGTGCCAGCAGCCAAGATTTCCTACGGCTCACAGATACGCAGTATTTT	CASSQDFLRLTDTQYF
TRBV28	TRBD1	TRBJ1-4	NA	TGTGCCAGCAGCCCTCCGGACAGGGGAGTTAATGAAAAACTGTTTTTT	CASSPPDRGVNEKLFF
TRBV21-1	NA	TRBJ2-6	NA	TGTGCCAGCAGCAAAGGCCCTCCGCAGCGGGCCAACGTCCTGACTTTC	CASSKGPPQRANVLTF
TRBV29-1	NA	TRBJ1-4	NA	TGCAGCGTTGATAGTCTGGGGAATGAAAAACTGTTTTTT	CSVDSLGNEKLFF
TRBV6-5	NA	TRBJ1-1	NA	TGTGCCAGCAGTCAAGAGGCAGGGTCCTTTGAAGCTTTCTTT	CASSQEAGSFEAFF
TRBV28	TRBD1	TRBJ2-5	NA	TGTGCCAGCAGCCGGTACTTCGGGGGACAGGAAGAGACCCAGTACTTC	CASSRYFGGQEETQYF
TRBV14	NA	TRBJ2-5	NA	TGTGCCAGCAGCCACCTGCCGGGGCAGGTGGAAGAGACCCAGTACTTC	CASSHLPGQVEETQYF
TRBV12-5	NA	TRBJ1-1	NA	TGTGCTAGTGGTCCGGGATGGAACACTGAAGCTTTCTTT	CASGPGWNTEAFF
TRBV10-1	TRBD1	TRBJ1-1	once	TGCGCCAGCAGGCAGGGGGTGAGCACTGAAGCTTTCTTT	CASRQGVSTEAFF